Listed here is a single T cell receptor beta chain. This specimen comes from a study of OX40 agonist ivuxolimab in advanced cancers. Study context: Patients received ivuxolimab, an agonistic anti-OX40 (CD134) antibody.

Data came from immunoSEQ multiplex PCR; TCRdb stores just in-frame clones and leaves some out. The sample holds approximately 40,000 clones, 80% seen once. Prior autoimmune disease or systemic immunosuppression barred patients. The germline CDR1 and CDR2 sequences are MDHEN and SYDVKM. The CDR3 covers 11 residues. Trimming took off 10 bases at V and 4 bases at J, with 10 bases between the two ends. The clonotype originates from an adult with an advanced solid tumor such as melanoma, head and neck, liver or kidney cancer. The J gene is TRBJ1-2, the V gene TRBV28, with a weak D call TRBD1 (5 bases). This sample comprised CD4+ or CD8+ T cells sorted from blood, obtained in a trial of the OX40 agonist ivuxolimab. CDR3 amino acids: CATRGTYGYTF. The CDR3 DNA reads TGTGCCACCCGGGGGACCTATGGCTACACCTTC.